This T cell receptor (beta chain) was recovered during a study of post-analysis software for immune sequencing data. Across the whole study: Disease courses included relapsing-remitting, secondary progressive and progressive-relapsing multiple sclerosis.

As regards this clonotype: No antigen is known for it.

The authors incorporated unique molecular identifiers into the TCR beta cDNA libraries. TCRdb processed the PCR reads anew with MiXCR; each CDR3 protein has one entry. The sample records some 800,000 distinct CDR3 sequences, around 45% being singletons. Study-level results: Relative to controls, patients with multiple sclerosis showed significantly lower normalized Chao1 diversity. In patients, about five TRBV segments were more frequent than in controls, with TRBV5-6, TRBV5-1 and TRBV20-1 among them.

Germline assignment: CDR1 SGDLS and CDR2 YYNGEE. V shed 4 bases and J 10 bases; nucleotides not matched to a gene: 9. This CDR3 is built from 14 residues. The chain is built from TRBV9 and TRBJ2-1; 9 bases line up with TRBD1. Input material: blood. The receptor comes from a girl aged 5-17 years with multiple sclerosis. Here the CDR3 DNA reads TGTGCCAGCAGCCCAGGGACAGGGTTCGACGAGCAGTTCTTC. Its translation: CASSPGTGFDEQFF.